The 32 T cell receptor beta chains below all came from one sample that was sequenced in a study of long-term antiretroviral therapy in people with HIV. An immunoSEQ assay, version v3.0, was performed at survey level. Assay used: immunoSEQ multiplex PCR; TCRdb lists only in-frame clones, some missing. The sample holds over 15,000 clones, roughly nine tenths seen once. The sample was unsorted PBMCs, taken 4.2 years after starting antiretroviral therapy. The receptors derive from a man aged 50-60 years with HIV.

The rearrangement uses TRBV27 and TRBJ2-7; D gene uncertain. CDR3 length: 16 amino acids. Germline CDR1 and CDR2: MNHEY and SMNVEV (reference sequence). Trimming took off 6 bases at V and 0 bases at J, with 18 bases between the two ends. CDR3 sequence reads: CASSPIIWSSSYEQYF. CDR3 nucleotide sequence: TGTGCCAGCAGCCCGATTATTTGGTCCAGCTCCTACGAGCAGTACTTC.

This rearrangement joins TRBV10-3 to TRBJ2-2, with TRBD2 as a possible D gene (6 bases). The V and J ends lost 0 bases and 1 base respectively, with 6 bases between them. Germline V gives CDR1 ENHRY, CDR2 SYGVKD. The CDR3 covers 15 residues. CDR3 residues: CAISESGGNTGELFF. DNA of the CDR3: TGTGCCATCAGTGAGTCCGGGGGGAACACCGGGGAGCTGTTTTTT.

The CDR3 protein is CASSFRFSSYEQYF. CDR3 coding DNA: TGTGCCAGCAGCTTCCGGTTCAGCTCCTACGAGCAGTACTTC. The chain carries TRBV5-6 and TRBJ2-7; D not certain. The V end was cut by 2 bases, the J end by 0 bases, with 9 bases between. Germline CDR1 and CDR2: SGHDT and YYEEEE. This CDR3 is built from 14 residues.

The J gene is TRBJ1-2, the V gene TRBV10-3, with 9 nucleotides matching TRBD1. The CDR3 sequence is 14 residues long. Germline loops: CDR1 ENHRY, CDR2 SYGVKD. Germline trimming cut 5 bases from V and 4 bases from J; bases unmatched to any gene: 5. The CDR3 coding sequence is TGTGCCATCAGTCGGACAGGGGCCACCTATGGCTACACCTTC. This translates into CAISRTGATYGYTF.

This CDR3 is CASSRGFTDTQYF. CDR3 nucleotides: TGTGCCAGCAGCCGGGGCTTCACAGATACGCAGTATTTT. This chain joins TRBV7-3 and TRBJ2-3, with D possibly being TRBD1 or TRBD2 (5 bases each). The V and J ends lost 5 bases and 2 bases respectively, with 8 bases between them. Germline V gives CDR1 SGHTA, CDR2 FQGTGA. This CDR3 region has 13 residues.

This clone came up once. This rearrangement joins TRBV7-6 to TRBJ2-5, with D possibly matching TRBD2 (6 bases). V lost 5 bases to trimming and J lost 2 bases, with 21 bases between them. CDR1 and CDR2 (germline): SGHVS, FNYEAQ. CDR3 length equals 17 residues. The CDR3 DNA sequence: TGTGCCAGCAGCCTCCCAAAGGGAGGAGGACGGCAAGAGACCCAGTACTTC. Translated, it gives CASSLPKGGGRQETQYF.

This clone occurred once. The gene calls are TRBV10-1 and TRBJ2-3; TRBD2 aligns across 12 bases. The CDR3 length is 17 residues. Germline V CDR1 and CDR2: WNHNN, SYGVQD (reference sequence). With V trimmed by 10 bases and J by 4 bases, 15 bases remained unmatched. CDR3 sequence (DNA): TGCGCCATGGCCCTTCCTAGCGGGGGGGCAAGTTCAGATACGCAGTATTTT. Residues: CAMALPSGGASSDTQYF.

The rearrangement uses TRBV30 and TRBJ1-2; D is uncertain. The CDR3 has 15 residues. Germline V gene lookup returns CDR1 GTSNPN and CDR2 SVGIG (reference sequence). With 2 bases removed from V and 0 bases from J, the gap between germline ends came to 13 bases. The CDR3 region has the DNA TGTGCCTGGAGTAAGGGCGGCAGATCTAACTATGGCTACACCTTC. Protein sequence: CAWSKGGRSNYGYTF.

The chain joins TRBV27 to TRBJ2-7, with TRBD1 matching over 8 bases. Germline V gives CDR1 MNHEY, CDR2 SMNVEV (reference sequence). The ends lost 2 bases at V and 3 bases at J; junction bases unmatched: 6. The CDR3 loop spans 15 amino acids. The CDR3 nucleotides read TGTGCCAGCAGTTTAAACGGACAGGGAGGCTACGAGCAGTACTTC. Protein sequence: CASSLNGQGGYEQYF.

The chain is built from TRBV29-1 and TRBJ2-1, with a weak D call TRBD2 (6 bases). Trimming took 3 bases from V and 7 from J, leaving 10 bases between them. The CDR3 totals 12 residues. Germline V CDR1 and CDR2: SQVTM, ANQGSEA. CDR3 sequence: CSVDSGANEQFF. In nucleotides, the CDR3 is TGCAGCGTTGACTCGGGAGCTAATGAGCAGTTCTTC.

The chain links TRBV10-1 to TRBJ1-1; D is perhaps TRBD1 (6 bases). The CDR3 is 13 residues long. Trimming took 6 bases from V and 4 from J, leaving 12 bases between them. CDR1 and CDR2 from the germline V gene are WNHNN and SYGVQD (reference sequence). The DNA of the CDR3 is TGCGCCAGCAGCTTAACAGGGCCCACTGAAGCTTTCTTT. This codes for CASSLTGPTEAFF.

The gene calls are TRBV7-2 and TRBJ1-6; D remains ambiguous. V dropped 4 bases and J dropped 9 bases, with 16 bases sitting between them. Germline loops: CDR1 SGHTA, CDR2 FQGNSA. This CDR3 has 15 residues. Written as DNA, the CDR3 is TGTGCCAGCAGCTCGGACGCCCAAGGCGGTTCACCCCTCCACTTT. Translation gives CASSSDAQGGSPLHF.

The chain carries TRBV9 and TRBJ1-2; D is possibly TRBD1 (5 bases). CDR3 length: 15 residues. Trimming stripped 0 bases from V and 4 bases from J, with 13 bases between. The germline V gene encodes CDR1 SGDLS and CDR2 YYNGEE. CDR3 sequence reads: CASSVAGGGGYGYTF. The CDR3 DNA is TGTGCCAGCAGCGTAGCTGGTGGGGGAGGCTATGGCTACACCTTC.

This clone was counted between two and nine times. This CDR3 reads CAWSVLGGGLYEQYF. CDR3 coding DNA: TGTGCCTGGAGTGTACTGGGAGGGGGCCTGTACGAGCAGTACTTC. This sequence joins TRBV30 and TRBJ2-7; D may match TRBD1 or TRBD2 (7 bases each). This CDR3 comprises 15 residues. Between the trimmed V and J ends, which lost 0 bases and 4 bases, there was a span of 16 bases. Germline V gene lookup returns CDR1 GTSNPN and CDR2 SVGIG (reference sequence).

The genes are TRBV6-6 and TRBJ1-1; D is unresolved. This CDR3 contains 9 residues. Germline V gene sequence: CDR1 MNHNY, CDR2 SVGAGI (reference sequence). The germline V and J ends were trimmed by 11 bases and 4 bases, with 5 bases remaining between them. The CDR3 region has the DNA TGTGCCGCCGGCACTGAAGCTTTCTTT. It translates to CAAGTEAFF.

The chain has TRBV27 and TRBJ1-5; D unresolved. Trimming shortened V by 5 bases and J by 0 bases, and 5 bases separated the two germline ends. This CDR3 contains 13 residues. Looked up from germline, CDR1 is MNHEY and CDR2 is SMNVEV (reference sequence). The CDR3 nucleotides are TGTGCCAGCAGTAAGTATAGCAATCAGCCCCAGCATTTT. Residues: CASSKYSNQPQHF.

J is TRBJ2-3 and V is TRBV30, with TRBD2 matching over 10 bases. The CDR3 length is 15 residues. The V gene end was trimmed by 4 bases and the J gene end by 0 bases; junction bases not matched to a gene: 4. Germline V CDR1 and CDR2: GTSNPN, SVGIG (reference sequence). The CDR3 spells CAWTPLAGSTDTQYF. The CDR3 nucleotides are TGTGCCTGGACCCCACTAGCGGGGAGCACAGATACGCAGTATTTT. The variable domain in full, completed from reference TRBV30 and TRBJ2-3, reads SQTIHQWPATLVQPVGSPLSLECTVEGTSNPNLYWYRQAAGRGLQLLFYSVGIGQISSEVPQNLSASRPQDRQFILSSKKLLLSDSGFYLCAWTPLAGSTDTQYFGPGTRLTVL.

The rearrangement uses TRBV5-5 and TRBJ1-6; a weak D match, TRBD1 (5 bases). V was trimmed by 4 bases and J by 5 bases, leaving 10 bases between them. The CDR3 has 14 amino acids. Germline V gene sequence: CDR1 SGHKS, CDR2 YYEKEE (reference sequence). The CDR3 DNA reads TGTGCCAGCAGCCACGGGGGGGATAATTCACCCCTCCACTTT. This sequence encodes CASSHGGDNSPLHF.

The chain links TRBV4-1 to TRBJ2-7; no definite D call. This CDR3 is built from 14 residues. Germline V lookup: CDR1 MGHRA, CDR2 YSYEKL. With 0 bases removed from V and 0 bases from J, the gap between germline ends came to 6 bases. CDR3 bases: TGCGCCAGCAGCCAAGAAGGCCTCTCCTACGAGCAGTACTTC. This sequence encodes CASSQEGLSYEQYF.

The chain couples TRBV7-4 to TRBJ2-7, with 9 positions matching TRBD2. The trim removed 2 bases at V and 4 bases at J, leaving 12 bases unmatched. Looked up from germline, CDR1 is SGHVT and CDR2 is SQSDAQ. This CDR3 contains 17 residues. The CDR3 coding sequence is TGTGCCAGCAGCTTAAGGACTAGCGCGGTTGAGTGGTACGAGCAGTACTTC. Amino acid sequence: CASSLRTSAVEWYEQYF. The full variable domain, completed using reference TRBV7-4 and TRBJ2-7, is GAGVSQSPRYKVAKRGRDVALRCDSISGHVTLYWYRQTLGQGSEVLTYSQSDAQRDKSGRPSGRFSAERPERSVSTLKIQRTEQGDSAVYLCASSLRTSAVEWYEQYFGPGTRLTVT.

In this sample, this clone turned up once. The J gene is TRBJ1-1, the V gene TRBV29-1; a possible D gene is TRBD1 (5 bases). Trimming took off 4 bases at V and 2 bases at J, with 11 bases between the two ends. Germline CDR1 SQVTM, CDR2 ANQGSEA. CDR3 length: 13 residues. The CDR3 is CSVGGGGNTEAFF. Here the CDR3 DNA reads TGCAGCGTTGGCGGGGGGGGTAACACTGAAGCTTTCTTT. Together with reference TRBV29-1 and TRBJ1-1, the CDR3 gives the full variable domain: SAVISQKPSRDICQRGTSLTIQCQVDSQVTMMFWYRQQPGQSLTLIATANQGSEATYESGFVIDKFPISRPNLTFSTLTVSNMSPEDSSIYLCSVGGGGNTEAFFGQGTRLTVV.

This chain connects TRBV6-6 to TRBJ1-2; 11 bases align to TRBD1. The ends lost 1 base at V and 2 bases at J; junction bases unmatched: 0. CDR1 MNHNY and CDR2 SVGAGI come from the germline V gene (reference sequence). The CDR3 consists of 15 residues. The DNA for the CDR3 is TGTGCCAGCAGTTACTGGGACAGGGGGAACTATGGCTACACCTTC. Translation gives CASSYWDRGNYGYTF.

The J gene is TRBJ2-6, the V gene TRBV18; D perhaps matches TRBD1 (5 bases). Germline assignment: CDR1 KGHSH and CDR2 LQKENI. Trimming took off 5 bases at V and 1 base at J, with 9 bases between the two ends. The CDR3 runs 15 residues. For the CDR3, the DNA is TGTGCCAGCTCATCGACAGCATCTGGGGCCAACGTCCTGACTTTC. Its protein product is CASSSTASGANVLTF.

Comment on this clone: In the same sample, other DNA sequences code for this CDR3. The J gene is TRBJ2-3, the V gene TRBV30; TRBD1 might be the D (6 bases). The CDR3 has 14 residues. V dropped 1 base and J dropped 3 bases, with 11 bases sitting between them. CDR1 and CDR2 (germline): GTSNPN, SVGIG (reference sequence). Here the CDR3 DNA reads TGTGCCTGGAGTGGGGGCAGGGGAACAGATACGCAGTATTTT. This encodes CAWSGGRGTDTQYF.

The CDR3 coding sequence is TGCGCCAGCAGCCAAGGGGGACTAGCGTTAACCTACGAGCAGTACTTC. It yields the protein CASSQGGLALTYEQYF. The chain carries TRBV4-1 and TRBJ2-7; TRBD2 aligns across 10 bases. The CDR3 contains 16 residues. Trimming cost V 1 base and J 2 bases; bases outside gene matches: 5. Germline V gene data show CDR1 as MGHRA and CDR2 as YSYEKL.

The gene calls are TRBV10-2 and TRBJ2-3; a possible D gene is TRBD2 (6 bases). The CDR3 extends over 15 amino acids. In germline, CDR1 is WSHSY, CDR2 SAAADI. Deletions cut 6 bases from V and 0 bases from J, with 13 bases between. The CDR3 region is CASRVGEASTDTQYF. In nucleotides, the CDR3 is TGCGCCAGCAGGGTCGGGGAGGCCAGCACAGATACGCAGTATTTT.

The chain combines TRBV2 with TRBJ2-7; D may be TRBD1 (6 bases). Germline V gene sequence: CDR1 SNHLY, CDR2 FYNNEI. V shed 4 bases and J shed 3 bases, with 10 bases lying between them. This CDR3 is built from 13 residues. The CDR3 DNA is TGTGCCAGCAGTGGACAGGCGATCTACGAGCAGTACTTC. Translation gives CASSGQAIYEQYF.

The rearrangement joins TRBV5-1 to TRBJ2-1, with TRBD2 as a possible D gene (6 bases). This CDR3 contains 13 residues. V was clipped by 5 bases and J by 9 bases, with 15 bases between them. Germline CDR1 reads SGHRS; CDR2 reads YFSETQ. For the CDR3, the DNA is TGCGCCAGCAGTGATGTACGGGGAGGTGAGCAGTTCTTC. Amino acid sequence: CASSDVRGGEQFF. The full variable domain, rest sourced from reference TRBV5-1 and TRBJ2-1, is KAGVTQTPRYLIKTRGQQVTLSCSPISGHRSVSWYQQTPGQGLQFLFEYFSETQRNKGNFPGRFSGRQFSNSRSEMNVSTLELGDSALYLCASSDVRGGEQFFGPGTRLTVL.

This clone was found a few times. V gene TRBV15 combines with J gene TRBJ2-7; unclear D gene. Looked up from germline, CDR1 is LNHNV and CDR2 is YYDKDF (reference sequence). This CDR3 region has 14 residues. V lost 0 bases to trimming and J lost 3 bases, with 9 bases between them. CDR3 loop: CATSRDRSDYEQYF. The DNA of the CDR3 is TGTGCCACCAGCAGAGATAGGTCAGACTACGAGCAGTACTTC.

The rearrangement uses TRBV2 and TRBJ2-7; 12 nucleotides align to TRBD1. CDR1 is SNHLY, CDR2 FYNNEI, per germline. The length of the CDR3 is 17 residues. V gave up 7 bases and J gave up 5 bases; unmatched junction bases: 15. Here the CDR3 reads CASTPVRDRGLSHEQYF. CDR3 DNA sequence: TGTGCCAGCACCCCAGTAAGGGACAGGGGGCTGAGCCACGAGCAGTACTTC. Full variable domain (rest looked up from reference TRBV2 and TRBJ2-7): EPEVTQTPSHQVTQMGQEVILRCVPISNHLYFYWYRQILGQKVEFLVSFYNNEISEKSEIFDDQFSVERPDGSNFTLKIRSTKLEDSAMYFCASTPVRDRGLSHEQYFGPGTRLTVT.

This chain uses TRBV6-4 with TRBJ1-5, with D tentatively TRBD1 (5 bases). The length of the CDR3 is 14 residues. Germline assignment: CDR1 MRHNA and CDR2 SNTAGT. Trimming stripped 4 bases from V and 2 bases from J, with 9 bases between. CDR3 nucleotides: TGTGCCAGCAGTGGTACGGGGGGCAATCAGCCCCAGCATTTT. This sequence encodes CASSGTGGNQPQHF.

The DNA of the CDR3 is TGTGCCAGCAGGGAACTAGCGGGGGAGTACAATGAGCAGTTCTTC. Amino acid sequence: CASRELAGEYNEQFF. The gene calls are TRBV28 and TRBJ2-1, with 11 positions matching TRBD2. Germline CDR1 is MDHEN and CDR2 is SYDVKM. J lost 4 bases, V lost 6 bases, and 5 bases had no gene match. The CDR3 has 15 amino acids.